This record covers a single T cell receptor (beta chain). These data come from a study of blood T cell repertoires in COVID-19. Study at large: Some COVID-19 samples were acute and others convalescent; all came from the United States, Italy and Spain. PBMCs, B-cell-depleted T cells, or T cells provided the cDNA or gDNA that made up the material.

As handled by the study authors: Using reference gene primer amplification, nucleated cell counts were estimated. Some clones are missing from TCRdb's copy, which holds only in-frame ones; the method was immunoSEQ multiplex PCR. D and trimming come from the DNA, and the V and J calls and clone size come from that table. The sample has 150,000 to 200,000 clones; approximately 85% are singletons. The V gene's germline CDR1 is LNHDA and CDR2 SQIVND (reference sequence). The J segment lost 4 bases and the V segment lost 5 bases, leaving 7 bases of the junction unmatched. This CDR3 has 15 residues. The sequence derives from a woman of 80 years or more with acute or convalescent COVID-19. The V and J genes are TRBV19 and TRBJ1-5; 8 positions agree with TRBD1. The sample was peripheral blood. CDR3 region: CASSFRGPLNQPQHF. CDR3 coding DNA: TGTGCCAGTAGTTTCAGGGGGCCCTTGAATCAGCCCCAGCATTTT.